The 14 T cell receptor beta chains below come from one sample, sequenced in a study of blood T cells in healthy people across ages. For the second PCR, which ran for 7 to 11 cycles, a sample-barcoded 5' primer and a J-beta primer mix were used. TCRdb ran MiXCR on the 5' RACE reads and lists one entry per CDR3 protein. This sample has hundreds of thousands of distinct CDR3 sequences, with roughly three fifths found just once. Sequenced material: blood. The receptors originated from a man in his forties in good health.

As to this clonotype: Mismatch with germline at one junction end may stem from a read error. V and J are TRBV9 and TRBJ2-3; D ambiguous. Germline V gene data show CDR1 as SGDLS and CDR2 as YYNGEE. The CDR3 totals 17 residues. The CDR3 here is CTSSVGPGRLGGDTQYF. CDR3 DNA sequence: TGTACCAGCAGCGTAGGCCCAGGCAGACTGGGCGGTGATACGCAGTATTTT.

V gene TRBV11-3 combines with J gene TRBJ2-7, with a possible D match to TRBD2 (7 bases). The last part of the DNA fits TRBJ2-5 better; the J call may be wrong. Germline-derived CDR1 and CDR2 are SGHNT and YENEEA. The CDR3 is 16 residues long. The CDR3 DNA reads as TGTGCCAGCAGCTCCTGGGGGGGCTCCTTAGAAGAGACCCAGTACTTC. Translation: CASSSWGGSLEETQYF.

This clonotype was observed once. As DNA, the CDR3 is TGTGCCAGCAGTGAGTCCGGCCCAGGAACCACAGATACGCAGTATTTT. It translates to CASSESGPGTTDTQYF. V gene TRBV6-4 combines with J gene TRBJ2-3, with no clear D. The CDR3 loop spans 16 amino acids. Trimming cost V 3 bases and J 2 bases, with 15 bases left between them. CDR1 and CDR2 (germline): MRHNA, SNTAGT.

This sequence joins TRBV6-1 and TRBJ1-1; TRBD1 might be the D (5 bases). CDR1 is MNHNS and CDR2 is SASEGT in the germline V gene. The CDR3 sequence is 15 residues long. V was cut by 4 bases and J by 5 bases, with 17 bases left in between. The CDR3 DNA follows: TGTGCCAGCAGTGGCGGACTTGGGGGAACTACTGAAGCTTTCTTT. Its protein is CASSGGLGGTTEAFF.

The rearrangement joins TRBV7-2 to TRBJ1-2; D is unclear. This CDR3 is built from 16 residues. In germline, CDR1 is SGHTA, CDR2 FQGNSA. The V end lost 0 bases, the J end lost 8 bases, and 19 bases lay between the germline ends. The DNA for the CDR3 is TGTGCCAGCAGCTTAGCGGCGACGGCCTCCATCGAGGGCTACACCTTC. Its protein product is CASSLAATASIEGYTF.

This chain joins TRBV28 and TRBJ1-2; tentative D call: TRBD1 (5 bases). The CDR3 covers 15 residues. The germline gives CDR1 MDHEN, CDR2 SYDVKM. V lost 6 bases, J lost 4 bases, and 18 bases lay in between. DNA for the CDR3: TGTGCCAGCAGACCCTTTCCAGGGCTTTCCTATGGCTACACCTTC. Protein sequence: CASRPFPGLSYGYTF.

This rearrangement joins TRBV9 to TRBJ2-3; the match to TRBD2 covers 14 bases. The V gene's germline CDR1 is SGDLS and CDR2 YYNGEE. The CDR3 extends over 18 amino acids. J gave up 9 bases and V 3 bases, and 15 bases lay outside the gene matches. The CDR3 here is CASSAQGLAGAPSETQYF. CDR3 in DNA: TGTGCCAGCAGCGCGCAGGGACTAGCGGGGGCCCCCTCTGAGACGCAGTATTTT.

The rearrangement links TRBV7-3 to TRBJ1-5, with 7 bases aligning to TRBD1. Germline V gene lookup returns CDR1 SGHTA and CDR2 FQGTGA. The J segment lost 2 bases and the V segment lost 2 bases, leaving 6 bases of the junction unmatched. This CDR3 is 16 amino acids long. In DNA form, the CDR3 reads TGTGCCAGCAGCTTACAAGGGGGCGGTGGCAATCAGCCCCAGCATTTT. As protein: CASSLQGGGGNQPQHF.

Of note for this clonotype: A read error may produce the germline difference seen at one junction end. The chain couples TRBV3-1 to TRBJ1-2; D is perhaps TRBD1 (5 bases). Germline CDR1 is LGHDT and CDR2 is YNNKEL (reference sequence). CDR3 length equals 15 residues. This CDR3 reads CASSQGRQGNDGYTF. Here the CDR3 DNA reads TGTGCCAGCAGCCAAGGGAGGCAGGGTAACGATGGCTACACCTTC. The full variable domain, its missing parts supplied by reference TRBV3-1 and TRBJ1-2, is DTAVSQTPKYLVTQMGNDKSIKCEQNLGHDTMYWYKQDSKKFLKIMFSYNNKELIINETVPNRFSPKSPDKAHLNLHINSLELGDSAVYFCASSQGRQGNDGYTFGSGTRLTVV.

J is TRBJ2-1 and V is TRBV4-2; maybe TRBD2 (5 bases). Germline CDR1 reads LGHNA; CDR2 reads YNFKEQ. The CDR3 has 14 amino acids. V lost 4 bases and J lost 5, with 12 bases in between. The CDR3 loop reads CASSPELRDNEQFF. The CDR3 DNA is TGTGCCAGCAGCCCCGAACTGAGGGACAATGAGCAGTTCTTC.

The rearrangement links TRBV21-1 to TRBJ2-7; the listed D gene, TRBD1, was not tested against the DNA. TRBV21-1 is a known pseudogene. The CDR3 length is 16 residues. CDR3 in amino acids: CASSKWSLLVPYEQYF. The DNA for the CDR3 is TGTGCCAGCAGCAAATGGTCCCTGTTGGTCCCCTACGAGCAGTACTTC.

The chain is built from TRBV12-3 or TRBV12-4 and TRBJ2-1, with 9 bases fitting TRBD2. The CDR3 sequence is 14 residues long. The junction had 5 bases not matched to a gene; V was cut back by 3 bases and J by 8 bases. CDR3 DNA sequence: TGTGCCAGCAGTTTCTTAGCGGGAGAGGATGAGCAGTTCTTC. It translates to CASSFLAGEDEQFF.

This rearrangement joins TRBV5-1 to TRBJ2-1; TRBD1 matches at 10 bases. J lost 7 bases, V lost 0 bases, and 4 bases had no gene match. The CDR3 totals 15 residues. Germline V gene data show CDR1 as SGHRS and CDR2 as YFSETQ. The CDR3 region is CASSLGDRGINEQFF. The CDR3 DNA follows: TGCGCCAGCAGCTTGGGGGACAGGGGAATTAATGAGCAGTTCTTC. Complete variable domain (other parts from reference TRBV5-1 and TRBJ2-1): KAGVTQTPRYLIKTRGQQVTLSCSPISGHRSVSWYQQTPGQGLQFLFEYFSETQRNKGNFPGRFSGRQFSNSRSEMNVSTLELGDSALYLCASSLGDRGINEQFFGPGTRLTVL.

The V and J genes are TRBV20-1 and TRBJ1-2, with 10 positions matching TRBD1. V gave up 5 bases and J gave up 13 bases; unmatched junction bases: 13. The CDR3 is 13 amino acids. Germline V gives CDR1 DFQATT, CDR2 SNEGSKA (reference sequence). This CDR3 is CSARNRDRGLCTF. In DNA, the CDR3 is TGCAGTGCTCGAAACCGGGACAGGGGTTTGTGCACCTTC.